This TCR beta chain was identified in a study of cytomegalovirus exposure and HLA in healthy donors. With respect to this clone: Its antigen is as yet unknown.

Study-wide results and limits: The study labeled roughly 160 TCR beta chains cytomegalovirus-associated.

Both 60 Vbeta primers and 13 Jbeta primers went into the PCR. Original processing notes: Unique TCR beta chains totaled some 78 million in a later count, with roughly 12 million of them shared. The table came from immunoSEQ multiplex PCR; TCRdb's copy has only in-frame clones and leaves some out. D and trimming were read from the DNA, whereas the V and J calls and clone size are those reported in that table. This sample has 110,000 to 150,000 clones, with roughly 80% found just once. There are 14 residues in the CDR3. V lost 7 bases to trimming and J lost 0 bases, with 9 bases between them. CDR1 and CDR2 from the germline V gene are LNHDA and SQIVND (reference sequence). Donors counted as nominally healthy when sampled, yet unrecorded immune exposures were likely.

The sequence was collected from a woman between 40 and 50 years old in good health and CMV-seronegative. The chain is built from TRBV19 and TRBJ2-2; possible D gene TRBD1, 6 bases. The specimen sequenced was PBMCs. CDR3 in amino acids: CASMTGTNTGELFF. DNA of the CDR3: TGTGCCAGTATGACAGGCACGAACACCGGGGAGCTGTTTTTT.